The next 30 T cell receptor beta chains were all read from a single sample in a study of neurological immune-mediated disorders. Time point in this sample: longitudinal time-point 2. TCRdb processed the 5' RACE reads anew with MiXCR; each CDR3 protein has one entry. The sample carries approximately 31,000 distinct CDR3 sequences, about 13% recorded once. The material sequenced was PBMCs. All receptors come from a woman in her thirties or forties in good health.

This clonotype was counted many times. The rearrangement uses TRBV20-1 and TRBJ2-1; 11 bases map to TRBD2. Germline-derived CDR1 and CDR2 are DFQATT and SNEGSKA (reference sequence). The CDR3 runs 14 residues. V gave up 6 bases and J gave up 3 bases; unmatched junction bases: 4. CDR3 sequence: CSAPTSGVYNEQFF. The CDR3 DNA sequence: TGCAGTGCGCCGACTAGCGGGGTCTACAATGAGCAGTTCTTC.

At least ten counts were recorded for this clonotype. The chain couples TRBV4-2 to TRBJ1-2; TRBD1 is a possible D gene (5 bases). Trimming took 4 bases from V and 3 from J, leaving 9 bases between them. This CDR3 is 13 amino acids long. CDR1 is LGHNA and CDR2 is YNFKEQ in the germline V gene. The CDR3 protein is CASSLPGDYGYTF. CDR3 nucleotides: TGTGCCAGCAGCCTCCCGGGGGACTATGGCTACACCTTC.

The chain couples TRBV4-3 to TRBJ2-1; TRBD2 aligns across 13 bases. Germline V gene data show CDR1 as LGHNA and CDR2 as YSLEER. Trimming took 1 base from V and 2 from J; bases not matched to a gene: 5. The CDR3 has 18 residues. CDR3 loop: CASSQVLGLAGAYNEQFF. CDR3 coding DNA: TGCGCCAGCAGCCAAGTATTAGGACTAGCGGGGGCCTACAATGAGCAGTTCTTC.

This clonotype was observed many times. The chain carries TRBV7-2 and TRBJ2-2, with 10 bases fitting TRBD1. Germline trimming cut 6 bases from V and 4 bases from J; bases unmatched to any gene: 5. The CDR3 has 15 amino acids. CDR1 is SGHTA, CDR2 FQGNSA, per germline. DNA for the CDR3: TGTGCCAGCAGAACGGGACAGGGGTCCACCGGGGAGCTGTTTTTT. It yields the protein CASRTGQGSTGELFF.

This clonotype was counted many times. V and J are TRBV6-5 and TRBJ2-1; TRBD1 matches at 7 bases. The CDR3 runs 15 residues. V lost 5 bases and J lost 6; bases outside the gene matches: 10. Germline V gene data show CDR1 as MNHEY and CDR2 as SVGAGI. Written as DNA, the CDR3 is TGTGCCAGCAGTAAACAGGGGTTTGAGGGCAATGAGCAGTTCTTC. This encodes CASSKQGFEGNEQFF.

Concerning this clonotype: A read error may account for a junction end that differs from germline. This chain uses TRBV2 with TRBJ1-5, with D uncertain. Germline CDR1 SNHLY, CDR2 FYNNEI. This CDR3 is built from 15 residues. The CDR3 sequence is CASSNHGYDNQPRHF. The CDR3 nucleotides read TGTGCCAGCAGCAATCACGGGTATGACAATCAGCCCCGGCATTTT. The complete variable domain, with remaining parts taken from reference TRBV2 and TRBJ1-5, reads EPEVTQTPSHQVTQMGQEVILRCVPISNHLYFYWYRQILGQKVEFLVSFYNNEISEKSEIFDDQFSVERPDGSNFTLKIRSTKLEDSAMYFCASSNHGYDNQPRHFGDGTRLSIL.

This clonotype was recorded many times. The V and J genes are TRBV5-1 and TRBJ2-1; TRBD2 aligns across 11 bases. With 3 bases clipped from V and 3 bases from J, the junction kept 2 bases outside the gene matches. CDR1 and CDR2 (germline): SGHRS, YFSETQ. The CDR3 covers 15 residues. The CDR3 sequence: CASSSLAGGYNEQFF. The DNA of the CDR3 is TGCGCCAGCAGCTCCCTAGCGGGAGGCTACAATGAGCAGTTCTTC.

This clonotype was observed at least ten times. This may be a read error: a much more frequent sequence differs by one nucleotide. The chain is built from TRBV10-2 and TRBJ1-2; no firm D call. The CDR3 runs to 12 residues. CDR1 is WSHSY, CDR2 SAAADI, per germline. The ends were cut back, 10 bases at V and 3 bases at J, with 12 bases in the middle. The CDR3 region is CANMSVYYGYTF. DNA of the CDR3: TGCGCCAACATGAGTGTATACTATGGCTACACCTTC.

This clonotype was observed many times. A read error may account for a junction end that differs from germline. The chain couples TRBV7-8 to TRBJ2-5; unclear D gene. Germline-derived CDR1 and CDR2 are SGHVS and FQNEAQ. The length of the CDR3 is 15 residues. The CDR3 bases are TGTGCCAACAGCTTAGCTAATAGGGACCAAGAGACCCAGTACTTC. Its translation: CANSLANRDQETQYF.

This clonotype was recorded at least ten times. The V gene is TRBV29-1, the J gene TRBJ1-4, with a tentative D call TRBD1 (5 bases). This CDR3 has 14 residues. V was trimmed by 5 bases and J by 8 bases, leaving 18 bases between them. Germline V CDR1 and CDR2: SQVTM, ANQGSEA. The CDR3 coding sequence is TGCAGCGTTTACGGGACTACCGAAGGGGAAAAACTGTTTTTT. This codes for CSVYGTTEGEKLFF.

In regard to this clonotype: A single base separates this from a much larger clone, so it may be a read error. The rearrangement joins TRBV7-2 to TRBJ2-1, with 9 bases matching TRBD2. CDR1 is SGHTA, CDR2 FQGNSA, per germline. The CDR3 is 15 residues long. The CDR3 reads CASSPGLATYNDQFF. The CDR3 nucleotides are TGTGCCAGCAGCCCCGGACTAGCGACCTACAATGACCAGTTCTTC.

In this sample, this clonotype turned up many times. V and J are TRBV27 and TRBJ1-1, with D perhaps TRBD1 (5 bases). Deletions cut 0 bases from V and 6 bases from J, with 14 bases between. CDR3 size: 15 residues. Germline lookup yields CDR1 MNHEY and CDR2 SMNVEV (reference sequence). The CDR3 reads CASSLSSFGGAEAFF. In DNA, the CDR3 is TGTGCCAGCAGTTTATCGAGTTTTGGAGGGGCTGAAGCTTTCTTT.

Ten or more counts support this clonotype. CDR3 residues: CASSPHGGASTDTQYF. The CDR3 DNA reads as TGTGCCAGCAGCCCCCACGGCGGGGCGAGCACAGATACGCAGTATTTT. This rearrangement joins TRBV9 to TRBJ2-3; D is perhaps TRBD2 (6 bases). This CDR3 has 16 residues. CDR1 SGDLS and CDR2 YYNGEE come from the germline V gene. V gave up 4 bases and J gave up 0 bases, with 15 bases separating them. Complete variable domain (other parts from reference TRBV9 and TRBJ2-3): DSGVTQTPKHLITATGQRVTLRCSPRSGDLSVYWYQQSLDQGLQFLIQYYNGEERAKGNILERFSAQQFPDLHSELNLSSLELGDSALYFCASSPHGGASTDTQYFGPGTRLTVL.

This clonotype was picked up many times. The chain employs TRBV6-2 or TRBV6-3 and TRBJ1-1; no firm D call. Germline-derived CDR1 and CDR2 are MNHEY and SVGEGT. V was cut by 2 bases and J by 3 bases, with 7 bases left in between. CDR3 length: 13 residues. The CDR3 spells CASSYAQYTEAFF. The CDR3 nucleotides are TGTGCCAGCAGTTACGCGCAGTACACTGAAGCTTTCTTT.

At least ten counts were recorded for this clonotype. The chain links TRBV9 to TRBJ1-2, with D maybe TRBD1 (6 bases). Germline V gene data show CDR1 as SGDLS and CDR2 as YYNGEE. The CDR3 loop spans 14 amino acids. V was shortened by 4 bases and J by 5 bases, with 15 bases between the two germline ends. The chain's CDR3 is CASSLYRDPYGYTF. As DNA, the CDR3 is TGTGCCAGCAGCCTCTACAGGGACCCTTATGGCTACACCTTC. The entire variable domain, with the rest obtained from reference TRBV9 and TRBJ1-2, is as follows: DSGVTQTPKHLITATGQRVTLRCSPRSGDLSVYWYQQSLDQGLQFLIQYYNGEERAKGNILERFSAQQFPDLHSELNLSSLELGDSALYFCASSLYRDPYGYTFGSGTRLTVV.

Notes on this clonotype: One end of the junction is discordant with germline, which a read error may explain. J is TRBJ1-5 and V is TRBV6-6; D call uncertain. The CDR3 loop spans 13 amino acids. Looked up from germline, CDR1 is MNHNY and CDR2 is SVGAGI (reference sequence). CDR3 DNA: TGTGCCAGCAAAAATCCGGGCCGTCAGCCCCAACATTTT. Its protein is CASKNPGRQPQHF.

In its sample, this clonotype was seen many times. This chain joins TRBV6-2 or TRBV6-3 and TRBJ1-5; TRBD1 is a possible D gene (6 bases). V lost 5 bases, J lost 11 bases, and 10 bases lay in between. Per germline, CDR1 MNHEY and CDR2 SVGEGT. The CDR3 contains 11 residues. CDR3 DNA: TGTGCCAGCAGTGACCGGGACACCCAGCATTTT. Its translation: CASSDRDTQHF.

This clonotype came up many times. The V gene is TRBV4-2, the J gene TRBJ2-1, with TRBD1 matching over 7 bases. CDR3 length equals 17 residues. V shed 3 bases, J shed 2 bases, and the junction held 10 bases outside the gene matches. Germline assignment: CDR1 LGHNA and CDR2 YNFKEQ. CDR3 bases: TGTGCCAGCAGCCACGGTCCGGGACAGAATACCTACAATGAGCAGTTCTTC. It encodes CASSHGPGQNTYNEQFF.

Ten or more counts support this clonotype. The CDR3 nucleotides read TGTGCCAGCAGCAAAGGGAACGGGACAGGGACCACGCGGAGAAACACCATATATTTT. It encodes CASSKGNGTGTTRRNTIYF. The chain uses TRBV21-1 and TRBJ1-3; the table's D call, TRBD1, was not checked against the DNA. TRBV21-1 is classified as a pseudogene. The CDR3 runs to 19 residues.

Ten or more counts support this clonotype. The chain couples TRBV12-3 or TRBV12-4 to TRBJ2-3; a weak D match, TRBD1 (5 bases). V shed 4 bases and J shed 5 bases, with 13 bases lying between them. This CDR3 comprises 14 residues. In DNA form, the CDR3 reads TGTGCCAGCAGTTCAAGGGGCCCCCGAGATACGCAGTATTTT. The encoded protein is CASSSRGPRDTQYF.

This clonotype has ten or more counts. The chain joins TRBV29-1 to TRBJ1-5; the match to TRBD1 covers 7 bases. Germline lookup yields CDR1 SQVTM and CDR2 ANQGSEA. V trimming: 4 bases; J trimming: 4 bases; junction bases outside the gene matches: 7. The CDR3 has 14 amino acids. The CDR3: CSVGGTATNQPQHF. For the CDR3, the DNA is TGCAGCGTTGGTGGGACAGCCACGAATCAGCCCCAGCATTTT.

This clonotype was counted many times. This chain links TRBV7-2 with TRBJ2-3; D is unresolved. This CDR3 is 15 amino acids long. Germline assignment: CDR1 SGHTA and CDR2 FQGNSA. V shed 4 bases and J shed 3 bases, with 14 bases lying between them. The CDR3 here is CASSSKTGPTDTQYF. The DNA of the CDR3 is TGTGCCAGCAGCTCCAAGACGGGCCCAACAGATACGCAGTATTTT. The full variable domain, in which reference TRBV7-2 and TRBJ2-3 provide the parts outside the CDR3, is GAGVSQSPSNKVTEKGKDVELRCDPISGHTALYWYRQSLGQGLEFLIYFQGNSAPDKSGLPSDRFSAERTGGSVSTLTIQRTQQEDSAVYLCASSSKTGPTDTQYFGPGTRLTVL.

This clonotype is medium-sized within its sample. The chain joins TRBV11-2 to TRBJ1-4, with D tentatively TRBD1 (5 bases). V shed 0 bases and J shed 7 bases, with 9 bases lying between them. The CDR3 is 14 amino acids. The germline gives CDR1 SGHAT, CDR2 FQNNGV. CDR3 amino acids: CASSLEAGFEKLFF. The CDR3 nucleotides are TGTGCCAGCAGCTTAGAGGCAGGGTTTGAAAAACTGTTTTTT.

About this clonotype itself: At one end the junction does not follow the germline gene, possibly because of a read error. V gene TRBV5-1 combines with J gene TRBJ2-7; possible D gene TRBD2, 5 bases. This CDR3 is built from 15 residues. CDR1 and CDR2 (germline): SGHRS, YFSETQ. The CDR3 region is CASSFMVADPWEQYF. As DNA, the CDR3 is TGCGCCAGCAGCTTCATGGTGGCGGACCCCTGGGAGCAATACTTC.

This clonotype was recorded a few times. The chain is built from TRBV9 and TRBJ2-2; D might be TRBD2 (6 bases). Germline assignment: CDR1 SGDLS and CDR2 YYNGEE. The CDR3 sequence is 15 residues long. Trimming took off 4 bases at V and 6 bases at J, with 16 bases between the two ends. CDR3 protein: CASSIDGWGAGELFF. The CDR3 DNA reads as TGTGCCAGCAGCATAGACGGCTGGGGGGCCGGGGAGCTGTTTTTT.

This clonotype was seen repeatedly, ten times or more. Here the CDR3 reads CSAPRGDHYEQYF. The DNA for the CDR3 is TGCAGTGCTCCAAGGGGGGATCACTACGAGCAGTACTTC. The V call is TRBV20-1, the J call TRBJ2-7; D may correspond to TRBD1 or TRBD2 (6 bases each). Deletions cut 5 bases from V and 3 bases from J, with 14 bases between. Germline V lookup: CDR1 DFQATT, CDR2 SNEGSKA (reference sequence). The CDR3 covers 13 residues.

This clonotype was found many times. CDR3 DNA sequence: TGTGCCAGCAGCTTAGCCCTCATGGGGGGGACCCAGTACTTC. This sequence encodes CASSLALMGGTQYF. J is TRBJ2-5 and V is TRBV7-2, with D perhaps TRBD2 (6 bases). Trimming left V 0 bases short and J 7 bases short, with 12 bases between. From germline, CDR1 is SGHTA and CDR2 FQGNSA. The CDR3 is made up of 14 amino acids.

This clonotype was observed at least ten times. V and J are TRBV6-4 and TRBJ2-7; TRBD2 matches 7 bases. The CDR3 sequence is 13 residues long. Per germline, CDR1 MRHNA and CDR2 SNTAGT. V was clipped by 6 bases and J by 3 bases; unmatched bases: 5. CDR3 residues: CASSVGEGYEQYF. Here the CDR3 DNA reads TGTGCCAGCAGCGTTGGGGAGGGCTACGAGCAGTACTTC.

This clonotype was detected many times. This rearrangement joins TRBV6-2 or TRBV6-3 to TRBJ1-6, with D possibly being TRBD1 (6 bases). Trimming took off 3 bases at V and 7 bases at J, with 10 bases between the two ends. CDR3 length equals 14 residues. Per the germline V gene, CDR1 is MNHEY and CDR2 is SVGEGT. The CDR3 sequence is CASSYTDSNSPLHF. CDR3 sequence (DNA): TGTGCCAGCAGTTATACGGACAGCAATTCACCCCTCCACTTT.

The J gene is TRBJ2-5, the V gene TRBV7-6; no reliable D call. Trimming shortened V by 2 bases and J by 4 bases, and 8 bases separated the two germline ends. The CDR3 totals 13 residues. Germline lookup yields CDR1 SGHVS and CDR2 FNYEAQ. In nucleotides, the CDR3 is TGTGCCAGCAGCTTAATGAGGTCAGAGACCCAGTACTTC. It yields the protein CASSLMRSETQYF.